This T cell receptor (beta chain) is drawn from a study of blood T cells in healthy people across ages. This CDR3 is built from 17 residues. CDR1 is SGHRS and CDR2 is YFSETQ in the germline V gene. V trimming: 0 bases; J trimming: 5 bases; junction bases outside the gene matches: 8. A few counts support this clonotype. Alongside a J-beta primer mix, a sample-barcoded 5' primer served in a second PCR lasting about 7 to 12 cycles. Each CDR3 protein is one row after TCRdb ran MiXCR on the 5' RACE reads. The sample holds 800,000 to 950,000 distinct CDR3 sequences, under 35% seen once. The data also belong to a second study, concerning T cells of mothers and their children.

The source is a woman aged 40 to 50 in good health. Material: blood. The chain carries TRBV5-1 and TRBJ2-3; 11 bases line up with TRBD2. The CDR3 DNA reads as TGCGCCAGCAGCTTGGCTTTAGCGGGGGGGCCCGTAGATACGCAGTATTTT. It is translated as CASSLALAGGPVDTQYF.